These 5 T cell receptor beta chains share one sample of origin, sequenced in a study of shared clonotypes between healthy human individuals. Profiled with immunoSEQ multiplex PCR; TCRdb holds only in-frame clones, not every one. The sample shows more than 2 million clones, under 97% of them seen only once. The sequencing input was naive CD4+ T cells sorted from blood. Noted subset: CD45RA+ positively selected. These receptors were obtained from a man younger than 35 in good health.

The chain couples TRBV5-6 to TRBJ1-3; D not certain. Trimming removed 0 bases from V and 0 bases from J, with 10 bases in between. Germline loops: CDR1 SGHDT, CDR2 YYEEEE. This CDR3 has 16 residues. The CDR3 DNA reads TGTGCCAGCAGCTTGGGGACGGGGAACTCTGGAAACACCATATATTTT. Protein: CASSLGTGNSGNTIYF.

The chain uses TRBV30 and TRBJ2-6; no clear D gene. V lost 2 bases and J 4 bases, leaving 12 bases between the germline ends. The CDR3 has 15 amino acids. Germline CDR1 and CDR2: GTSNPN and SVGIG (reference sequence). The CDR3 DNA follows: TGTGCCTGGAGTACCCAGATCTCCGGGGCCAACGTCCTGACTTTC. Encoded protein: CAWSTQISGANVLTF. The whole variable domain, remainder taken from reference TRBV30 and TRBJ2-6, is SQTIHQWPATLVQPVGSPLSLECTVEGTSNPNLYWYRQAAGRGLQLLFYSVGIGQISSEVPQNLSASRPQDRQFILSSKKLLLSDSGFYLCAWSTQISGANVLTFGAGSRLTVL.

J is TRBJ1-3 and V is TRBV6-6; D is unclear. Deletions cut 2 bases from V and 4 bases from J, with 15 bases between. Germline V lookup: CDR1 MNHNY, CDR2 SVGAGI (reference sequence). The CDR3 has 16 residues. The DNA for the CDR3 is TGTGCCAGCAGTTACGGTGGAGAATCCCGAGGAAACACCATATATTTT. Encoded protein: CASSYGGESRGNTIYF.

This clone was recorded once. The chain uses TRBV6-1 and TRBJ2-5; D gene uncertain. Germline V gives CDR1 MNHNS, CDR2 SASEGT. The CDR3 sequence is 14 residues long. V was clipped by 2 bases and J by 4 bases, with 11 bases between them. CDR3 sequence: CASSELWYRETQYF. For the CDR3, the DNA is TGTGCCAGCAGTGAACTTTGGTATCGAGAGACCCAGTACTTC.

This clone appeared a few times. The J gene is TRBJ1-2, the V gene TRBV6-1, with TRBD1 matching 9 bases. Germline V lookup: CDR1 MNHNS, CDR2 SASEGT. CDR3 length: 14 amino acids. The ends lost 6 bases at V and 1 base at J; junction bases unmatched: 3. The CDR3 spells CASRRTGDNYGYTF. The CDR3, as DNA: TGTGCCAGCAGACGGACAGGGGATAACTATGGCTACACCTTC.